This T cell receptor beta chain was captured by sequencing in a study of cytomegalovirus exposure and HLA in healthy donors. Germline-derived CDR1 and CDR2 are SGDLS and YYNGEE. The CDR3 loop spans 14 amino acids. With V trimmed by 0 bases and J by 6 bases, 3 bases remained unmatched. The PCR contained 60 Vbeta and 13 Jbeta primers. The data were produced by immunoSEQ multiplex PCR, yet TCRdb's version contains in-frame clones alone and is incomplete. The sample shows 65,000 to 95,000 clones, over 65% of them seen only once. This clone appeared a single time. This sequence originates from a man in his forties or fifties in good health and CMV-seronegative. Input material: PBMCs. This sequence joins TRBV9 and TRBJ2-1; 7 nucleotides align to TRBD1. The CDR3 spells CASSVEQGSNEQFF. CDR3 bases: TGTGCCAGCAGCGTAGAACAGGGGAGCAATGAGCAGTTCTTC. Filled out from reference TRBV9 and TRBJ2-1, the complete variable domain reads DSGVTQTPKHLITATGQRVTLRCSPRSGDLSVYWYQQSLDQGLQFLIQYYNGEERAKGNILERFSAQQFPDLHSELNLSSLELGDSALYFCASSVEQGSNEQFFGPGTRLTVL.